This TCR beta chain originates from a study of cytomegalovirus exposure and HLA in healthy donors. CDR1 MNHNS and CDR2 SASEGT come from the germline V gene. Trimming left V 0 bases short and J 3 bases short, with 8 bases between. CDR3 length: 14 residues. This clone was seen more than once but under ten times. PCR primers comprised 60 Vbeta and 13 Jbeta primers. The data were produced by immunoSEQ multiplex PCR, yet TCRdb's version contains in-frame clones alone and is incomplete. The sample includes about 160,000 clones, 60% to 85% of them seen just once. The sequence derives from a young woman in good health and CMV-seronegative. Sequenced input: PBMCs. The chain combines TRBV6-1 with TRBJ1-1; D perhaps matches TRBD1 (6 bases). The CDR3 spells CASSEARGYTEAFF. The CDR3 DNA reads TGTGCCAGCAGTGAAGCTAGGGGGTACACTGAAGCTTTCTTT.